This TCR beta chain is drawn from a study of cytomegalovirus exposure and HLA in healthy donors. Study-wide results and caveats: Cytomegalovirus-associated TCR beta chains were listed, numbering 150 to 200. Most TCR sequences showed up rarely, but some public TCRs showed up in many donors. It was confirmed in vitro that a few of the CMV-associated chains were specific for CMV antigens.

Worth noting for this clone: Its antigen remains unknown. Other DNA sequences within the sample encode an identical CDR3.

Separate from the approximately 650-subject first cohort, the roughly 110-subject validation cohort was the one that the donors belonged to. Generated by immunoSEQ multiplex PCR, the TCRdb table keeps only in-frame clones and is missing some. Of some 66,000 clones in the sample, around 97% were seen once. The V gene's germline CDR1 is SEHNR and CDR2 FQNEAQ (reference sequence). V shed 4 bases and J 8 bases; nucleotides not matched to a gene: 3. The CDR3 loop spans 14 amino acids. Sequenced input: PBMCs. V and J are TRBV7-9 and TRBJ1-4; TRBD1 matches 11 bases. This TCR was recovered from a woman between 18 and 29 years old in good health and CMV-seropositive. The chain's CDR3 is CASSSGQGGEKLFF. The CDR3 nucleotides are TGTGCCAGCAGCTCGGGACAGGGGGGAGAAAAACTGTTTTTT.